The 2 T cell receptor beta chains given below trace back to one sample, sequenced in a study of shared clonotypes between healthy human individuals. Profiling relied on immunoSEQ multiplex PCR, and the TCRdb table lists in-frame clones only, not all of them. Of over a million clones listed, 96% are singletons. Sequenced: naive CD4+ T cells sorted from blood. Noted subset: CD45RA+ positively selected. The receptors were gathered from a man aged 25-45 years in good health.

The rearrangement links TRBV21-1 to TRBJ1-2; the table assigns TRBD1, which was not confirmed against the DNA. TRBV21-1 is tagged as a pseudogene. This CDR3 spans 18 amino acids. CDR3 residues: CASSKRTGDLRLNYGYTF. The DNA for the CDR3 is TGTGCCAGCAGCAAAAGAACAGGGGACTTACGACTTAACTATGGCTACACCTTC.

Comment on this clone: The sample has other DNA sequences that encode this CDR3 too. The chain carries TRBV9 and TRBJ2-3; D unresolved. The germline gives CDR1 SGDLS, CDR2 YYNGEE. V was pared by 0 bases and J by 5 bases, with 4 bases between. This CDR3 contains 12 residues. The CDR3 region has the DNA TGTGCCAGCAGCGTAGAAAGAGATACGCAGTATTTT. As protein: CASSVERDTQYF. Drawing the rest from reference TRBV9 and TRBJ2-3, the complete variable domain is DSGVTQTPKHLITATGQRVTLRCSPRSGDLSVYWYQQSLDQGLQFLIQYYNGEERAKGNILERFSAQQFPDLHSELNLSSLELGDSALYFCASSVERDTQYFGPGTRLTVL.